The 28 T cell receptor beta chains in this list originate from one sample, sequenced in a study of blood T cell repertoires in COVID-19. Method: immunoSEQ multiplex PCR; TCRdb's copy keeps in-frame clones and lacks some. The sample gives 250,000 or so clones, under 95% of which show up once; 2.5% to 3% is in the top ten. The specimen was PBMCs or T cells enriched from blood (not recorded which). The receptors originated from a man aged 35-49 years who had been exposed to COVID-19.

This clone was counted at least ten times. The CDR3 region is CASSDSITGAGANVLTF. In DNA form, the CDR3 reads TGCGCCAGCAGCGACAGTATCACGGGAGCTGGGGCCAACGTCCTGACTTTC. J is TRBJ2-6 and V is TRBV4-1, with D possibly TRBD2 on 6 matching bases. Germline V CDR1 and CDR2: MGHRA, YSYEKL. CDR3 length: 17 residues. Deletions cut 5 bases from V and 2 bases from J, with 16 bases between.

This chain connects TRBV11-2 to TRBJ2-1; D unresolved. The ends were cut back, 5 bases at V and 4 bases at J, with 9 bases in the middle. Per the germline V gene, CDR1 is SGHAT and CDR2 is FQNNGV. The CDR3 consists of 13 residues. The CDR3 sequence is CASSVTQYNEQFF. CDR3 coding DNA: TGTGCCAGCAGCGTAACACAGTACAATGAGCAGTTCTTC.

The chain recombines TRBV24-1 with TRBJ2-2; D perhaps matches TRBD1 (6 bases). CDR3 length: 17 residues. Trimming left V 9 bases short and J 2 bases short, with 21 bases between. From germline, CDR1 is KGHDR and CDR2 SFDVKD. In DNA form, the CDR3 reads TGTGCCACCCCCAGACTGAACCGGGACATTAACACCGGGGAGCTGTTTTTT. Translating it yields CATPRLNRDINTGELFF.

The chain uses TRBV7-9 and TRBJ2-5; tentatively, D is TRBD2 (6 bases). The CDR3 contains 15 residues. Per the germline V gene, CDR1 is SEHNR and CDR2 is FQNEAQ (reference sequence). Trimming took 1 base from V and 9 from J, leaving 18 bases between them. Here the CDR3 reads CASSLVIGREWPQYF. The DNA for the CDR3 is TGTGCCAGCAGCTTAGTGATTGGACGGGAGTGGCCCCAGTACTTC.

The genes are TRBV7-9 and TRBJ2-7; maybe TRBD1 (6 bases). V was clipped by 2 bases and J by 3 bases, with 11 bases between them. Germline CDR1 SEHNR, CDR2 FQNEAQ (reference sequence). The CDR3 has 14 amino acids. This chain's CDR3 is CASSLNWGLYEQYF. The CDR3 region has the DNA TGTGCCAGCAGCTTAAACTGGGGGCTCTACGAGCAGTACTTC.

The genes are TRBV14 and TRBJ1-2, with TRBD1 as a possible D gene (6 bases). Trimming shortened V by 4 bases and J by 6 bases, and 18 bases separated the two germline ends. CDR1 is SGHDN and CDR2 is FVKESK in the germline V gene. CDR3 length: 15 residues. The CDR3 nucleotides read TGTGCCAGCAGCCCTCGATCTGGGGGCTTGGATGGCTACACCTTC. Protein product: CASSPRSGGLDGYTF.

This chain connects TRBV5-6 to TRBJ2-5; D gene unclear. Trimming left V 2 bases short and J 5 bases short, with 10 bases between. The CDR3 has 13 amino acids. Germline CDR1 is SGHDT and CDR2 is YYEEEE. CDR3 residues: CASSLSHPETQYF. The CDR3, as DNA: TGTGCCAGCAGCTTAAGCCACCCTGAGACCCAGTACTTC.

V is TRBV11-2 and J is TRBJ1-1, with TRBD1 matching 10 bases. The germline V gene encodes CDR1 SGHAT and CDR2 FQNNGV. There are 15 residues in the CDR3. V was pared by 4 bases and J by 7 bases, with 9 bases of the junction left unmatched. For the CDR3, the DNA is TGTGCCAGCAGCTCGCAGGGGACAGGGGACAGTGAAGCTTTCTTT. Translated: CASSSQGTGDSEAFF.

The rearrangement joins TRBV7-9 to TRBJ2-1; D gene uncertain. CDR3 length: 13 residues. V was trimmed by 4 bases and J by 10 bases, leaving 14 bases between them. Germline loops: CDR1 SEHNR, CDR2 FQNEAQ (reference sequence). As DNA, the CDR3 is TGTGCCAGCAGCTCCAGTCTGTCGCGGGAGCAGTTCTTC. This encodes CASSSSLSREQFF.

In this sample, this clone turned up once. V is TRBV18 and J is TRBJ2-1; TRBD2 is a possible D gene (5 bases). Trimming left V 4 bases short and J 10 bases short, with 14 bases between. Germline V gene sequence: CDR1 KGHSH, CDR2 LQKENI. The CDR3 is 13 amino acids. The CDR3 DNA follows: TGTGCCAGCTCACTCGGGGAGAGATGGGAGCAGTTCTTC. Protein product: CASSLGERWEQFF.

This sequence joins TRBV5-1 and TRBJ2-3; TRBD2 matches at 7 bases. Germline assignment: CDR1 SGHRS and CDR2 YFSETQ. The CDR3 consists of 18 residues. Losses at the gene ends were 5 bases for V and 4 bases for J; bases not matched to a gene: 19. The CDR3 reads CASRRGTGGSVESDTQYF. The CDR3 bases are TGCGCCAGCAGAAGGGGTACTGGCGGGAGTGTAGAATCAGATACGCAGTATTTT.

The chain joins TRBV27 to TRBJ1-1; 8 bases are a match to TRBD1. From germline, CDR1 is MNHEY and CDR2 SMNVEV (reference sequence). This CDR3 region has 15 residues. J lost 0 bases, V lost 5 bases, and 5 bases had no gene match. CDR3 amino acids: CASSQGQALNTEAFF. The CDR3 DNA is TGTGCCAGCAGTCAGGGACAGGCTCTGAACACTGAAGCTTTCTTT.

The V gene is TRBV7-9, the J gene TRBJ1-4; TRBD1 aligns across 9 bases. Trimming removed 5 bases from V and 4 bases from J; junction bases left unmatched: 2. CDR1 and CDR2 from the germline V gene are SEHNR and FQNEAQ (reference sequence). The CDR3 loop spans 14 amino acids. CDR3 amino acids: CASSRTGDNEKLFF. In DNA, the CDR3 is TGTGCCAGCAGCCGGACAGGGGATAATGAAAAACTGTTTTTT.

This chain uses TRBV6-5 with TRBJ2-1, with 9 bases that match TRBD2. This CDR3 spans 16 amino acids. Germline loops: CDR1 MNHEY, CDR2 SVGAGI. V was clipped by 1 base and J by 6 bases; unmatched bases: 7. CDR3 loop: CASSYWAGGNGNEQFF. For the CDR3, the DNA is TGTGCCAGCAGTTACTGGGCGGGAGGGAATGGCAATGAGCAGTTCTTC.

V gene TRBV30 combines with J gene TRBJ1-1, with D uncertain. CDR3 length equals 10 residues. Germline-derived CDR1 and CDR2 are GTSNPN and SVGIG (reference sequence). With 8 bases removed from V and 4 bases from J, the gap between germline ends came to 8 bases. CDR3 amino acids: CAGRSTEAFF. In nucleotides, the CDR3 is TGTGCCGGTCGTAGCACTGAAGCTTTCTTT.

Regarding this clone: An end of the junction does not agree with germline; a read error may underlie this. The gene calls are TRBV7-9 and TRBJ2-3, with D possibly TRBD2 on 6 matching bases. This CDR3 is built from 14 residues. Germline V CDR1 and CDR2: SEHNR, FQNEAQ (reference sequence). The CDR3 nucleotides are TGTGCCAGCAGCCTAGCGACTAGCACAGATACGCAGTATTTT. This translates into CASSLATSTDTQYF.

V gene TRBV5-1 combines with J gene TRBJ2-7; 9 bases map to TRBD1. V was pared by 2 bases and J by 3 bases, with 9 bases of the junction left unmatched. The CDR3 has 16 amino acids. Per the germline V gene, CDR1 is SGHRS and CDR2 is YFSETQ. This chain's CDR3 is CASSFGSGTGYYEQYF. The CDR3 region has the DNA TGCGCCAGCAGCTTCGGATCCGGGACAGGGTACTACGAGCAGTACTTC.

The chain combines TRBV5-1 with TRBJ2-7; D is ambiguous. The V end lost 0 bases, the J end lost 2 bases, and 12 bases lay between the germline ends. The CDR3 spans 15 residues. The germline V gene encodes CDR1 SGHRS and CDR2 YFSETQ. The DNA for the CDR3 is TGCGCCAGCAGCTTGGGGAGCCTTACACCCTACGAGCAGTACTTC. It translates to CASSLGSLTPYEQYF. Full variable domain (missing parts from reference TRBV5-1 and TRBJ2-7): KAGVTQTPRYLIKTRGQQVTLSCSPISGHRSVSWYQQTPGQGLQFLFEYFSETQRNKGNFPGRFSGRQFSNSRSEMNVSTLELGDSALYLCASSLGSLTPYEQYFGPGTRLTVT.

This chain uses TRBV28 with TRBJ1-4; D not resolved. Germline CDR1 and CDR2: MDHEN and SYDVKM. The CDR3 is 14 amino acids. Trimming took 7 bases from V and 1 from J, leaving 10 bases between them. The CDR3 nucleotides read TGTGCCAGCAAGAACCCGGGAACTAATGAAAAACTGTTTTTT. Its protein is CASKNPGTNEKLFF.

The V call is TRBV6-5, the J call TRBJ2-2; TRBD2 aligns across 8 bases. Trimming cost V 2 bases and J 4 bases; bases outside gene matches: 6. The germline CDR1 and CDR2 sequences are MNHEY and SVGAGI. The CDR3 loop spans 16 amino acids. The CDR3: CASSYVSGSPTGELFF. DNA for the CDR3: TGTGCCAGCAGTTACGTGAGCGGGAGTCCCACCGGGGAGCTGTTTTTT.

This sequence joins TRBV6-1 and TRBJ2-1; D remains unclear. Germline CDR1 and CDR2: MNHNS and SASEGT. Trimming left V 1 base short and J 7 bases short, with 5 bases between. CDR3 length equals 12 residues. The CDR3 DNA is TGTGCCAGCAGTGAAGGTACAAATGAGCAGTTCTTC. This encodes CASSEGTNEQFF.

This CDR3 reads CASSQDGSSYEQYF. DNA for the CDR3: TGCGCCAGCAGCCAAGACGGGAGCTCCTACGAGCAGTACTTC. The gene calls are TRBV4-1 and TRBJ2-7; possibly TRBD2 for D (6 bases). The V end was cut by 0 bases, the J end by 0 bases, with 6 bases between. CDR1 MGHRA and CDR2 YSYEKL come from the germline V gene. The CDR3 totals 14 residues.

The sample holds a few counts of this clone. The rearrangement joins TRBV9 to TRBJ2-5; TRBD2 agrees at 7 bases. The germline V gene encodes CDR1 SGDLS and CDR2 YYNGEE. The V and J ends lost 3 bases and 3 bases, in that order; junction bases with no gene match: 8. The CDR3 length is 15 residues. CDR3 in amino acids: CASSDGLVNEETQYF. CDR3 bases: TGTGCCAGCAGCGACGGACTAGTTAATGAAGAGACCCAGTACTTC.

The chain has TRBV29-1 and TRBJ1-2; D may be TRBD1 (5 bases). Per the germline V gene, CDR1 is SQVTM and CDR2 is ANQGSEA. The CDR3 runs 11 residues. The CDR3 DNA follows: TGCACTGCTGACGGGGGAAACGGCTACACCTTC. Translation: CTADGGNGYTF.

The chain recombines TRBV15 with TRBJ1-1; a weak D match, TRBD1 (6 bases). Trimming shortened V by 1 base and J by 1 base, and 10 bases separated the two germline ends. The CDR3 totals 15 residues. The V gene's germline CDR1 is LNHNV and CDR2 YYDKDF (reference sequence). CDR3 protein: CATSRAPGANTEAFF. The CDR3 DNA reads TGTGCCACCAGCAGAGCCCCAGGGGCGAACACTGAAGCTTTCTTT.

The gene calls are TRBV6-5 and TRBJ1-1, with TRBD1 matching 10 bases. V shed 6 bases and J 4 bases; nucleotides not matched to a gene: 2. CDR3 length equals 13 residues. CDR1 and CDR2 (germline): MNHEY, SVGAGI. The CDR3 loop reads CASRGTGATEAFF. The CDR3, as DNA: TGTGCCAGCAGAGGGACAGGGGCCACTGAAGCTTTCTTT.

This chain links TRBV14 with TRBJ1-1; TRBD1 might be the D (6 bases). V lost 0 bases to trimming and J lost 4 bases, with 12 bases between them. Germline assignment: CDR1 SGHDN and CDR2 FVKESK. CDR3 size: 15 residues. The CDR3 sequence: CASSQDPTGSTEAFF. CDR3 DNA sequence: TGTGCCAGCAGCCAAGACCCCACAGGGAGCACTGAAGCTTTCTTT.

The rearrangement uses TRBV9 and TRBJ2-2; TRBD1 might be the D (6 bases). Germline V lookup: CDR1 SGDLS, CDR2 YYNGEE. V was trimmed by 3 bases and J by 2 bases, leaving 20 bases between them. The CDR3 is made up of 18 amino acids. Written as DNA, the CDR3 is TGTGCCAGCAGCGGCCGACCACAGGGTTTTTTTAACACCGGGGAGCTGTTTTTT. Its translation: CASSGRPQGFFNTGELFF. Combining the CDR3 with reference TRBV9 and TRBJ2-2 gives the whole variable domain DSGVTQTPKHLITATGQRVTLRCSPRSGDLSVYWYQQSLDQGLQFLIQYYNGEERAKGNILERFSAQQFPDLHSELNLSSLELGDSALYFCASSGRPQGFFNTGELFFGEGSRLTVL.